This T cell receptor beta chain was recovered during a study of T cells after yellow fever vaccination. This clonotype has more than one count but fewer than ten. V lost 7 bases to trimming and J lost 5 bases; unmatched junction nucleotides: 7. The CDR3 covers 13 residues. Using its own MiXCR run on the 5' RACE reads, TCRdb lists one record per CDR3 protein. The sample has 500,000 to 650,000 distinct CDR3 sequences, approximately 13% seen once. Sequenced material: PBMCs, taken on the day of the yellow fever booster vaccination. The chain is built from TRBV12-3 or TRBV12-4 and TRBJ1-1; 7 positions match TRBD1. This TCR was recovered from a man younger than 45 who received the YFV17D yellow fever vaccine. Here the CDR3 reads CASIDRVLTEAFF. CDR3 sequence (DNA): TGTGCCAGCATCGACAGGGTTTTGACTGAAGCTTTCTTT.